This T cell receptor beta chain was captured in a study of human T cells and chemical hapten exposure. The CDR3 extends over 15 amino acids. The V and J ends lost 5 bases and 2 bases respectively, with 13 bases between them. Germline CDR1 MNHEY, CDR2 SVGAGI. MiXCR was run by TCRdb on the RACE reads, yielding one entry per CDR3 protein. The sample lists 300,000 to 450,000 distinct CDR3 sequences, about 5% occurring once. Documented time point: pre-sensitization, week 0. Stated treatment: therapeutic diphenylcyclopropenone sensitization with weekly scalp DPC. This chain joins TRBV6-5 and TRBJ1-5; D call uncertain. Sequencing used whole blood, obtained in connection with sensitization to the hapten diphenylcyclopropenone (DPC). The sequence came from a woman aged 18 to 35 with alopecia areata. Some clones in this sample may be carry-over from other donors' samples. The chain's CDR3 is CASSPRALGNQPQHF. The DNA of the CDR3 is TGTGCCAGCAGTCCCCGGGCCTTGGGCAATCAGCCCCAGCATTTT.